The rows below give T cell receptor beta chains drawn from one sample of a study of OX40 agonist ivuxolimab in advanced cancers. TCRdb's table, derived via immunoSEQ multiplex PCR, lists solely in-frame clones and lacks some. This sample yields about 20,000 clones, of which approximately 87% are seen a single time; about a quarter belongs to the top ten. Sequencing was performed on CD4+ or CD8+ T cells sorted from blood, taken in a trial of the OX40 agonist ivuxolimab. The receptor source for this set is an adult with an advanced solid tumor such as melanoma, head and neck, liver or kidney cancer. Each CDR3 is given with its conserved first and last residue. Clone size is shown for a subset of rows, as once, few, many or a class of expanded clone.

j_call,v_call,clone_size,cdr3_aa
TRBJ2-5,TRBV9,once,CASSLAGGIQETQYF
TRBJ1-2,TRBV27,-,CASSPGPTGKGGYTF
TRBJ2-1,TRBV13,-,CASSHRDDYNEQFF
TRBJ2-1,TRBV10-2,-,CASSWSTYEQFF
TRBJ1-2,TRBV28,-,CASSRMKYGYTF
TRBJ1-5,TRBV7-2,once,CASSQPNQPQHF
TRBJ2-7,TRBV9,-,CASSVGAGTEQYF
TRBJ2-7,TRBV29-1,-,CSVAPRGGILYEQYF
TRBJ1-2,TRBV6-5,-,CASKSGGVDYTF
TRBJ2-1,TRBV7-9,-,CARGDSGDNEQFF
TRBJ2-7,TRBV7-2,-,CASSPGRGYEQYF
TRBJ2-3,TRBV4-3,few,CASSQDPGSTDTQYF
TRBJ2-2,TRBV29-1,-,CSVEGGSGLNTGELFF
TRBJ2-7,TRBV7-8,-,CASSSSGGRTSYEQYF
TRBJ1-1,TRBV4-2,-,CASSFGGTNTEAFF
TRBJ1-4,TRBV6-5,-,CAAGAPLDEKLFF
TRBJ2-5,TRBV6-5,-,CASSYSGEGYQETQYF
TRBJ2-1,TRBV14,once,CASSQDRTGSSYNEQFF
TRBJ1-4,TRBV5-6,-,CASSLAGLSEKLFF
TRBJ1-2,TRBV2,-,CARTETGTALGYTF
TRBJ2-7,TRBV4-2,-,CASSQDRTGGGNEQYF
TRBJ2-1,TRBV28,-,CASSPQPSLAGRNEQFF
TRBJ1-1,TRBV6-5,-,CASSYGQEAFF